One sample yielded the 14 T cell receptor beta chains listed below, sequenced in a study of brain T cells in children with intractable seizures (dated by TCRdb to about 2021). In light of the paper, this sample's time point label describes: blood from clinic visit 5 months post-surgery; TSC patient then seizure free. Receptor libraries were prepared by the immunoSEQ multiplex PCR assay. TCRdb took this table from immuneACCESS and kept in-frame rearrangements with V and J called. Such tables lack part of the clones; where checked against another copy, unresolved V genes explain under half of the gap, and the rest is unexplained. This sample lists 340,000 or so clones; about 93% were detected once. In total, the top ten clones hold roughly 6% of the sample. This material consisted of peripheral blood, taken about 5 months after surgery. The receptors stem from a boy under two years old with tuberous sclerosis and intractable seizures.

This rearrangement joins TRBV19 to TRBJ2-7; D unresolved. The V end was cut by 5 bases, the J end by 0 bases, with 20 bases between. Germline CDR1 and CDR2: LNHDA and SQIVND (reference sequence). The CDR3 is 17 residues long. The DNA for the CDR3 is TGTGCCAGTAGTGCCTTTCCCTCCGGCCGGAACTCCTACGAGCAGTACTTC. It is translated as CASSAFPSGRNSYEQYF.

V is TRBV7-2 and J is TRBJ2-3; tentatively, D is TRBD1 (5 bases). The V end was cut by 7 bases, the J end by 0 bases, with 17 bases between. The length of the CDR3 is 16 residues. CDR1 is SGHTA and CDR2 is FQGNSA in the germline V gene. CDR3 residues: CASTYTGASSTDTQYF. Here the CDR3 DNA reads TGTGCCAGCACGTACACAGGCGCGTCTAGCACAGATACGCAGTATTTT.

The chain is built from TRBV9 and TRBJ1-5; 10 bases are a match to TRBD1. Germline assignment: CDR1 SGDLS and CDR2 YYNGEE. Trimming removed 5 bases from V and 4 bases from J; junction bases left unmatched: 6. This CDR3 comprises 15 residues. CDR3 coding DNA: TGTGCCAGCAGTGTGACAGGGGGCCCAAATCAGCCCCAGCATTTT. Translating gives CASSVTGGPNQPQHF.

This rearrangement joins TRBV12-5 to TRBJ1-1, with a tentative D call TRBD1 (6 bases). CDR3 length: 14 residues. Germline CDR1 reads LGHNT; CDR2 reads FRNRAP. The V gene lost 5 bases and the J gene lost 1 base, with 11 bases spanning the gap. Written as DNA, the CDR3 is TGTGCTAGTGGTACCGCGGGACAGAACACTGAAGCTTTCTTT. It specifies CASGTAGQNTEAFF.

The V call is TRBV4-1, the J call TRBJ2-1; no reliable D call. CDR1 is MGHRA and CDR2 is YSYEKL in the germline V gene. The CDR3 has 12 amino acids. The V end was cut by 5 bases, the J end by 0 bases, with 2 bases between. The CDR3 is CASSISYNEQFF. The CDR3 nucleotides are TGCGCCAGCAGCATCTCCTACAATGAGCAGTTCTTC.

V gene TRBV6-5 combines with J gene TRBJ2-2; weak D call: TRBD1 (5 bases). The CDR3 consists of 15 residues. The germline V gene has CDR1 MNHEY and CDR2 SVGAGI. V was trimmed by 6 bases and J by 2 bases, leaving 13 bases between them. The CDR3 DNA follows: TGTGCCAGCAGCCGTACAGGAGTCAACACCGGGGAGCTGTTTTTT. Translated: CASSRTGVNTGELFF.

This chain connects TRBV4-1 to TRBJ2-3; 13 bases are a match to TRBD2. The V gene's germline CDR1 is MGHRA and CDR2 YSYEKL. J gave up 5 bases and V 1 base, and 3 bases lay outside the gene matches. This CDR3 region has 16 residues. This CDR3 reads CASSQVTSGGEDTQYF. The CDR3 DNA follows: TGCGCCAGCAGCCAAGTCACTAGCGGGGGGGAAGATACGCAGTATTTT.

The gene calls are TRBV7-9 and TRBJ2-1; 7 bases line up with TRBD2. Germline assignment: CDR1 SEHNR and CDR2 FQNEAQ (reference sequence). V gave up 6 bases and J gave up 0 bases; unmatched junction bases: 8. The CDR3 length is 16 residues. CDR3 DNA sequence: TGTGCCAGCAGAAAACGGGGGGTAAGCTCCTACAATGAGCAGTTCTTC. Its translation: CASRKRGVSSYNEQFF.

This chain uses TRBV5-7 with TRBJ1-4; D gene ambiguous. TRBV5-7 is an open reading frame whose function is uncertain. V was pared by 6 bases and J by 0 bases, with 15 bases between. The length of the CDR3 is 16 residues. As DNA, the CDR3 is TGTGCCAGCACCCTCCCAGAAGGGTCAACTAATGAAAAACTGTTTTTT. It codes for CASTLPEGSTNEKLFF.

In DNA form, the CDR3 reads TGTGCCAGCAGCTTTACATACTCCTACAATGAGCAGTTCTTC. As protein: CASSFTYSYNEQFF. The chain uses TRBV5-6 and TRBJ2-1; the D is unclear. Germline V lookup: CDR1 SGHDT, CDR2 YYEEEE. The CDR3 has 14 residues. V lost 2 bases and J 0 bases, leaving 6 bases between the germline ends.

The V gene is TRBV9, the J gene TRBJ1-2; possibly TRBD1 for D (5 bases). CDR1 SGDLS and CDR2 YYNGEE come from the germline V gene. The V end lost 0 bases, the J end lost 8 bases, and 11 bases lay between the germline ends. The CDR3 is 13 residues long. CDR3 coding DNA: TGTGCCAGCAGCGTAGACTATTGGGGGGGCTACACCTTC. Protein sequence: CASSVDYWGGYTF.

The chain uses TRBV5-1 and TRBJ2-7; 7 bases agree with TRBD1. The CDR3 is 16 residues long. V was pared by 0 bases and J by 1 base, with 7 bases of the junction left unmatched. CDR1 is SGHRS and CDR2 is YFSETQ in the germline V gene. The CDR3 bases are TGCGCCAGCAGCTTGGGGACCGGGACAGCTTCCTACGAGCAGTACTTC. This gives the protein CASSLGTGTASYEQYF.

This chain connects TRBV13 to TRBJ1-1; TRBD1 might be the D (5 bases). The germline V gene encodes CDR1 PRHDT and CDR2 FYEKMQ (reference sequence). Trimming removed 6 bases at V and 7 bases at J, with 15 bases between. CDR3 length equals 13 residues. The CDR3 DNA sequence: TGTGCCAGCAGTCCCGAGTCACAGGTTGAAGCTTTCTTT. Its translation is CASSPESQVEAFF.

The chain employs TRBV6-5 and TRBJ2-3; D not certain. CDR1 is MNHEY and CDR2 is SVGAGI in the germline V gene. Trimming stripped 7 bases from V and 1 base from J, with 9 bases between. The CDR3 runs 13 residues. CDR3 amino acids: CASNPWGTDTQYF. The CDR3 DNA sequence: TGTGCCAGCAACCCGTGGGGCACAGATACGCAGTATTTT.